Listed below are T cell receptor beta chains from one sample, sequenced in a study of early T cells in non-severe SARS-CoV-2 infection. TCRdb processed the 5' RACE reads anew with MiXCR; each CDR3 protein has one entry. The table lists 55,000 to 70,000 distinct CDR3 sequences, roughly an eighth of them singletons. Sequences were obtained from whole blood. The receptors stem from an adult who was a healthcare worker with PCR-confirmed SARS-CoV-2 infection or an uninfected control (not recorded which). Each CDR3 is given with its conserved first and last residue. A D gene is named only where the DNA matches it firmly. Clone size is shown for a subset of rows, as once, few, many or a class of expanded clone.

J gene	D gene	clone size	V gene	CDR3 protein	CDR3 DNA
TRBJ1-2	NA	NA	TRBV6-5	CASTRGYGYTF	TGTGCCAGCACGAGGGGCTATGGCTACACCTTC
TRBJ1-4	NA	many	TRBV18	CASSPREIPTNEKLFF	TGTGCCAGCTCACCTCGAGAGATCCCAACTAATGAAAAACTGTTTTTT
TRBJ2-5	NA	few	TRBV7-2	CASSLWPQAETQYF	TGTGCCAGCAGCTTATGGCCGCAGGCGGAGACCCAGTACTTC
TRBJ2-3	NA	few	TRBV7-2	CASSATVVTDTQYF	TGTGCCAGCAGCGCTACTGTGGTCACAGATACGCAGTATTTT
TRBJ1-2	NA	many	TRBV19	CASKVRGSYGYTF	TGTGCCAGTAAGGTTCGGGGAAGCTATGGCTACACCTTC
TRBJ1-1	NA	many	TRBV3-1	CASSQPREGTEAFF	TGTGCCAGCAGCCAACCCCGCGAGGGCACTGAAGCTTTCTTT
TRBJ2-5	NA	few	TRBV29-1	CSASQETQYF	TGCAGCGCCAGTCAAGAGACCCAGTACTTC
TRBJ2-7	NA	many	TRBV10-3	CAISESGRDYEQYF	TGTGCCATCAGTGAGTCAGGGCGGGACTACGAGCAGTACTTC
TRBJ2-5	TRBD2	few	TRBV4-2	CASSQTLLAGGQETQYF	TGTGCCAGCAGCCAAACCCTTCTAGCGGGAGGCCAAGAGACCCAGTACTTC
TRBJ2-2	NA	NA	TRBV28	CASSPPRGLSLGELFF	TGTGCCAGCAGTCCCCCCCGTGGGCTCTCTCTCGGGGAGCTGTTTTTT
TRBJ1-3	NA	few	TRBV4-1	CASSQEEQGTSGNTIYF	TGCGCCAGCAGCCAAGAAGAGCAGGGAACCTCTGGAAACACCATATATTTT
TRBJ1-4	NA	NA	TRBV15	CATSSQDFSGGNEKLFF	TGTGCCACCAGCAGCCAGGACTTTTCAGGAGGAAATGAAAAACTGTTTTTT
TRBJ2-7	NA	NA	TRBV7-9	CASSLIGGGPSSYEQYF	TGTGCCAGCAGCTTAATCGGGGGCGGGCCGAGCTCCTACGAGCAGTACTTC
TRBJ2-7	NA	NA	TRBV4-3	CASSQDHRVSDEQYF	TGCGCCAGCAGCCAAGACCACAGGGTGAGCGACGAGCAGTACTTC
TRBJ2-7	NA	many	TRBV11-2	CASRKDWGYEQYF	TGTGCCAGCAGAAAAGACTGGGGCTACGAGCAGTACTTC
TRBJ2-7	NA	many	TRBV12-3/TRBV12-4	CASSFVNRAYEQYF	TGTGCCAGCAGTTTCGTAAACCGGGCCTACGAGCAGTACTTC
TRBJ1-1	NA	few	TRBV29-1	CSVPTDTEAFF	TGCAGCGTTCCGACGGACACTGAAGCTTTCTTT
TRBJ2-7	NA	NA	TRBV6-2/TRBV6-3	CASSSGDGSREQYF	TGTGCCAGCAGCTCCGGGGACGGGTCAAGGGAGCAGTACTTC
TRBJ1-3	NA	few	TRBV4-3	CASSQEGRSGNTIYF	TGCGCCAGCAGCCAAGAGGGGAGGTCTGGAAACACCATATATTTT
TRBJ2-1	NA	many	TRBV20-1	CSAKRGFYNEQFF	TGCAGTGCCAAGAGGGGCTTCTACAATGAGCAGTTCTTC
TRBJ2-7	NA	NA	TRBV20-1	CSAIQTEGGYEQYF	TGCAGTGCTATACAGACGGAGGGGGGCTACGAGCAGTACTTC
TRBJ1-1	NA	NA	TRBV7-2	CASSLDLKGEAFF	TGTGCCAGCAGCTTAGACCTCAAGGGAGAAGCTTTCTTT
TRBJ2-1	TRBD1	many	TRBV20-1	CSATGGLGYNEQFF	TGCAGTGCGACAGGGGGGCTAGGGTACAATGAGCAGTTCTTC
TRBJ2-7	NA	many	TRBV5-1	CASSLAPGASYEQYF	TGCGCCAGCAGCTTGGCCCCAGGGGCTTCCTACGAGCAGTACTTC